This is a list of T cell receptor beta chains from one sample in a study of blood T cell repertoires in COVID-19. Only in-frame clones appear in the TCRdb table, and some are missing; sequencing was by immunoSEQ multiplex PCR. The table has 40,000 to 55,000 clones, 80% to 90% seen once. Sequencing used peripheral blood. The origin of the receptors is a man between 65 and 79 years old with active COVID-19. Both conserved end residues are part of each CDR3. The D gene is left open where the match is weak. A row's size may be missing; if present it is once, few, many or a size class.

d_gene	v_gene	j_gene	abundance	CDR3nt	CDR3aa
TRBD1	TRBV27	TRBJ1-6	few	TGTGCCAGCACCAAACCGACAGGGACTAGCTCCTATAATTCACCCCTCCACTTT	CASTKPTGTSSYNSPLHF
.	TRBV2	TRBJ1-2	few	TGTGCCAGTCAAAAGCCAGGGGCCATCACCTATGGCTACACCTTC	CASQKPGAITYGYTF
TRBD1	TRBV12-3/TRBV12-4	TRBJ2-7	.	TGTGCCAGCAGGACAGGGGGAGTCTACGAGCAGTACTTC	CASRTGGVYEQYF
.	TRBV19	TRBJ1-3	.	TGTGCCAGTAGTATTGAGAGCTCTGGAAACACCATATATTTT	CASSIESSGNTIYF
TRBD2	TRBV4-3	TRBJ2-1	.	TGCGCCAGCAGCCAGGGGGTAGCGGGGCTCTACAATGAGCAGTTCTTC	CASSQGVAGLYNEQFF
.	TRBV6-5	TRBJ2-3	.	TGTGCCACCCCAGGGGATTACACAGATACGCAGTATTTT	CATPGDYTDTQYF
TRBD2	TRBV2	TRBJ2-5	.	TGTGCCAGCAGTGATGGGGGACTAGCGGAAGAGACCCAGTACTTC	CASSDGGLAEETQYF
.	TRBV12-3/TRBV12-4	TRBJ1-1	once	TGTGCCAGCAGTTTAAATGGAGACACTGAAGCTTTCTTT	CASSLNGDTEAFF
TRBD1	TRBV19	TRBJ2-7	.	TGTGCCAGTAGTGACCGGGACAGCCCCACCTACGAGCAGTACTTC	CASSDRDSPTYEQYF
.	TRBV11-3	TRBJ1-4	.	TGTGCCAGCAGCTTAGCAGGGGCTAATGAAAAACTGTTTTTT	CASSLAGANEKLFF
.	TRBV3-1/TRBV3-2	TRBJ2-2	once	TGTGCCAGCAGCCCACTAGCAGACACCGGGGAGCTGTTTTTT	CASSPLADTGELFF
.	TRBV19	TRBJ2-1	.	TGTGCCAGTAGTATAACTAGCCAGAGCTCCTACAATGAGCAGTTCTTC	CASSITSQSSYNEQFF
.	TRBV2	TRBJ2-5	.	TGTGCCAGCAGAGCACAGGGATGGTTGGAGACCCAGTACTTC	CASRAQGWLETQYF
.	TRBV5-4	TRBJ1-6	few	TGTGCCAGCAGCCCTGACTCTTCGGGTTCACCCCTCCACTTT	CASSPDSSGSPLHF
.	TRBV6-2/TRBV6-3	TRBJ1-2	few	TGTGCCAGCAGTTACACCGAGTATGGCTACACCTTC	CASSYTEYGYTF
TRBD2	TRBV25-1	TRBJ2-5	once	TGTGCCAGCAGTGAACGGACGGGGACTAAAGAGACCCAGTACTTC	CASSERTGTKETQYF
TRBD2	TRBV9	TRBJ2-7	.	TGTGCCAGCAGCGCTACGGGGGGGCCGTACAACGAGCAGTACTTC	CASSATGGPYNEQYF
TRBD1	TRBV18	TRBJ1-6	.	TGTGCCAGCTCACCGACAGGGGGCGAGAATTCACCCCTCCACTTT	CASSPTGGENSPLHF
TRBD1	TRBV4-3	TRBJ2-3	few	TGCGCCAGCAGCCCCCGGGACAGGGGCACAGATACGCAGTATTTT	CASSPRDRGTDTQYF
TRBD1	TRBV6-5	TRBJ1-1	.	TGTGCCAGCAGTCTTAACAGGGGGGGCACTGAAGCTTTCTTT	CASSLNRGGTEAFF
.	TRBV10-3	TRBJ1-1	.	TGTGCCACCCTGGGACATATGAACACTGAAGCTTTCTTT	CATLGHMNTEAFF
TRBD1	TRBV6-5	TRBJ1-2	.	TGTGCCAGCAGTCTACGGGACAGGGGGTATGGCTACACCTTC	CASSLRDRGYGYTF
.	TRBV18	TRBJ1-5	once	TGTGCCAGCTCACCAGACAATCAGAATCAGCCCCAGCATTTT	CASSPDNQNQPQHF
.	TRBV19	TRBJ2-3	.	TGTGCCAGTAGACTATCAACAGGGTCCACAGATACGCAGTATTTT	CASRLSTGSTDTQYF
.	TRBV11-2	TRBJ2-1	once	TGTGCCAGCAACCCAGACAGTGGCTATGAGCAGTTCTTC	CASNPDSGYEQFF
.	TRBV5-1	TRBJ1-1	.	TGCGCCAGCAGCTTGGGCGGCCTGGTCACTGAAGCTTTCTTT	CASSLGGLVTEAFF
TRBD2	TRBV20-1	TRBJ2-7	.	TGCAGTGCTAGTGAGCGGGACTACGAGCAGTACTTC	CSASERDYEQYF
TRBD1	TRBV9	TRBJ1-2	few	TGTGCCAGCAGCGCGACAGGGGACAGCTACACCTTC	CASSATGDSYTF
TRBD1	TRBV11-2	TRBJ2-2	.	TGTGCCAGCAGGGGGACAGGGGTTAACACCGGGGAGCTGTTTTTT	CASRGTGVNTGELFF
TRBD1	TRBV2	TRBJ2-6	.	TGTGCCAGCAGCCCATTACAGGGGGTCTCCTCCTCTGGGGCCAACGTCCTGACTTTC	CASSPLQGVSSSGANVLTF
TRBD1	TRBV19	TRBJ1-6	.	TGTGCCAGTAGTGCGAGGGACAGGGGTTCACCCCTCCACTTT	CASSARDRGSPLHF
TRBD2	TRBV5-1	TRBJ2-7	once	TGCGCCAGCAGGATTACTAGCGGGACCACCTACGAGCAGTACTTC	CASRITSGTTYEQYF
.	TRBV30	TRBJ2-2	once	TGTGCCTGGAGTGGAGGGGGGGGCCGGCACGGGGAGCTGTTTTTT	CAWSGGGGRHGELFF
TRBD1	TRBV6-2/TRBV6-3	TRBJ2-2	once	TGTGCCAGCAGTTACGGGACAGGGGGTAACACCGGGGAGCTGTTTTTT	CASSYGTGGNTGELFF
TRBD1	TRBV4-1	TRBJ1-2	.	TGCGCCAGCAGCCAGGACAGGGGGGACTATGGCTACACCTTC	CASSQDRGDYGYTF
.	TRBV10-1	TRBJ2-3	.	TGCGCCAGCAGCCTTTGGACTAGCACAGATACGCAGTATTTT	CASSLWTSTDTQYF
TRBD1	TRBV19	TRBJ2-7	few	TGTGCCAGTAGTAAGGGGACAGGGTATTCCTACGAGCAGTACTTC	CASSKGTGYSYEQYF
.	TRBV19	TRBJ2-5	.	TGTGCCAGTAGTACCGGCGACTTTCAAGAGACCCAGTACTTC	CASSTGDFQETQYF
.	TRBV27	TRBJ1-6	.	TGTGCCAGCAGTTCACACGACTTGCTCTATAATTCACCCCTCCACTTT	CASSSHDLLYNSPLHF
TRBD1	TRBV12-3/TRBV12-4	TRBJ1-6	once	TGTGCCAGCAGTTTGGGACAGAATTCACCCCTCCACTTT	CASSLGQNSPLHF
TRBD1	TRBV6-5	TRBJ1-3	.	TGTGCCAGCAGTCGGACTCAGGGGGCTGGAAACACCATATATTTT	CASSRTQGAGNTIYF